These 31 T cell receptor beta chains were sequenced from one sample in a study of T-cell reconstitution after alpha-beta-depleted transplantation in children. The authors prepared the TCRbeta library with unique molecular identifiers. TCRdb reanalysed the PCR reads using MiXCR and keeps one entry per CDR3 protein. Among about 980,000 distinct CDR3 sequences, roughly 31% were seen once, and the ten largest hold about 28%. Sequenced here: PBMCs, mostly from graft donor cells, sampled 360 days after TCRalphabeta/CD19-depleted stem cell transplant. The receptors stem from a boy younger than two who had a stem cell transplant for SCID, so the T cells may come from the graft donor.

The CDR3 here is CASRAQGFQPQHF. The CDR3 nucleotides are TGTGCCAGCAGGGCACAGGGATTCCAGCCCCAGCATTTT. The chain has TRBV7-6 and TRBJ1-5; D possibly corresponds to TRBD1 (6 bases). This CDR3 region has 13 residues. The V gene's germline CDR1 is SGHVS and CDR2 FNYEAQ. V lost 6 bases and J lost 7, with 13 bases in between.

This clonotype appeared a few times. The J gene is TRBJ2-5, the V gene TRBV10-3, with D possibly TRBD1 on 6 matching bases. Germline values: CDR1 ENHRY, CDR2 SYGVKD. V was clipped by 4 bases and J by 5 bases, with 14 bases between them. The CDR3 covers 14 residues. In DNA, the CDR3 is TGTGCCATCAGTGCATCAGGGGTAGGGGAGACCCAGTACTTC. Translating gives CAISASGVGETQYF.

This clonotype has only a few counts. The chain employs TRBV5-1 and TRBJ2-3; no reliable D call. V was cut by 0 bases and J by 0 bases, with 11 bases left in between. Germline CDR1 is SGHRS and CDR2 is YFSETQ. The CDR3 is 16 amino acids. For the CDR3, the DNA is TGCGCCAGCAGCTTGGCTGGCAGGAAGAGCACAGATACGCAGTATTTT. Translation: CASSLAGRKSTDTQYF.

This clonotype was detected only a few times. The genes are TRBV28 and TRBJ1-2; D is unclear. V lost 4 bases, J lost 6 bases, and 12 bases lay in between. This CDR3 spans 13 amino acids. CDR1 and CDR2 from the germline V gene are MDHEN and SYDVKM. CDR3 in amino acids: CASSWPGGNGYTF. DNA for the CDR3: TGTGCCAGCAGTTGGCCGGGTGGGAATGGCTACACCTTC.

This clonotype was picked up a small number of times. The chain employs TRBV5-5 and TRBJ2-7; the D gene is possibly TRBD1 (5 bases). The CDR3 sequence is 13 residues long. The germline CDR1 and CDR2 sequences are SGHKS and YYEKEE (reference sequence). V shed 2 bases and J shed 6 bases, with 12 bases lying between them. CDR3 loop: CASSLGVVGEQYF. The CDR3 bases are TGTGCCAGCAGCTTAGGGGTTGTGGGCGAGCAGTACTTC.

This clonotype appeared a few times. The V call is TRBV20-1, the J call TRBJ2-4; no clear D gene. V was shortened by 3 bases and J by 5 bases, with 8 bases between the two germline ends. The CDR3 sequence is 12 residues long. Germline values: CDR1 DFQATT, CDR2 SNEGSKA (reference sequence). The CDR3 nucleotides read TGCAGTGCTAGTACGGGTCAAAACATTCAGTACTTC. It encodes CSASTGQNIQYF.

V usage is TRBV12-3 or TRBV12-4 and J usage is TRBJ2-1; tentative D call: TRBD2 (6 bases). The ends were cut back, 2 bases at V and 6 bases at J, with 14 bases in the middle. The CDR3 length is 15 residues. The CDR3 protein is CASSLRSGRPNEQFF. In nucleotides, the CDR3 is TGTGCCAGCAGTTTAAGATCGGGGAGGCCCAATGAGCAGTTCTTC.

The chain uses TRBV7-8 and TRBJ1-2; no clear D gene. V was shortened by 0 bases and J by 4 bases, with 9 bases between the two germline ends. There are 14 residues in the CDR3. Germline CDR1 SGHVS, CDR2 FQNEAQ. The CDR3 DNA reads as TGTGCCAGCAGCTTAGCTGGCGATATCTATGGCTACACCTTC. It yields the protein CASSLAGDIYGYTF.

J is TRBJ2-3 and V is TRBV15, with a weak D call TRBD2 (6 bases). Trimming took 3 bases from V and 0 from J, leaving 16 bases between them. This CDR3 region has 17 residues. CDR1 and CDR2 (germline): LNHNV, YYDKDF (reference sequence). The chain's CDR3 is CATSRDITRGSTDTQYF. As DNA, the CDR3 is TGTGCCACCAGCAGGGATATCACGCGGGGAAGCACAGATACGCAGTATTTT.

The chain is built from TRBV11-2 and TRBJ2-2; TRBD2 agrees at 9 bases. V shed 0 bases and J 2 bases; nucleotides not matched to a gene: 10. The CDR3 contains 19 residues. The germline V gene encodes CDR1 SGHAT and CDR2 FQNNGV. The DNA for the CDR3 is TGTGCCAGCAGCTTAGATTGGCCTAGCGGGGTTATCAACACCGGGGAGCTGTTTTTT. Translating gives CASSLDWPSGVINTGELFF.

This chain connects TRBV5-1 to TRBJ1-6; 8 positions agree with TRBD1. V lost 5 bases to trimming and J lost 7 bases; unmatched junction nucleotides: 5. The CDR3 covers 14 residues. Germline CDR1 SGHRS, CDR2 YFSETQ. The CDR3 bases are TGCGCCAGCAGGACGGACAGGGCCAATTCACCCCTCCACTTT. As protein: CASRTDRANSPLHF.

This clonotype was recorded a few times. This rearrangement joins TRBV5-1 to TRBJ1-1; D perhaps matches TRBD1 (5 bases). V shed 0 bases and J shed 6 bases, with 15 bases lying between them. Looked up from germline, CDR1 is SGHRS and CDR2 is YFSETQ. The CDR3 length is 15 residues. The CDR3 region is CASSLAGQGGAEAFF. As DNA, the CDR3 is TGCGCCAGCAGCTTGGCCGGGCAGGGAGGGGCTGAAGCTTTCTTT.

The V gene is TRBV5-5, the J gene TRBJ2-1, with D tentatively TRBD1 (5 bases). This CDR3 comprises 14 residues. The germline V gene encodes CDR1 SGHKS and CDR2 YYEKEE (reference sequence). V was trimmed by 6 bases and J by 4 bases, leaving 14 bases between them. The CDR3 nucleotides read TGTGCCAGCATCCACTGGGGCAATTACAATGAGCAGTTCTTC. Translating it yields CASIHWGNYNEQFF.

The chain joins TRBV6-2 or TRBV6-3 to TRBJ2-3; 8 bases map to TRBD2. The CDR3 length is 20 residues. Trimming at V came to 2 bases and at J to 0 bases, leaving 16 bases not matched to a gene. In germline, CDR1 is MNHEY, CDR2 SVGEGT. The CDR3 spells CASSYTIQAGDRSSTDTQYF. Here the CDR3 DNA reads TGTGCCAGCAGTTACACTATCCAAGCGGGGGACCGCAGTAGCACAGATACGCAGTATTTT.

This clonotype was recorded a few times. The CDR3 is CASGREGWETQYF. In DNA, the CDR3 is TGTGCCAGCGGCAGGGAGGGATGGGAGACCCAGTACTTC. The rearrangement uses TRBV7-6 and TRBJ2-5; 7 bases match TRBD2. Germline V gene lookup returns CDR1 SGHVS and CDR2 FNYEAQ. CDR3 length: 13 residues. Trimming cost V 8 bases and J 5 bases; bases outside gene matches: 8. Full variable domain (missing parts from reference TRBV7-6 and TRBJ2-5): GAGVSQSPRYKVTKRGQDVALRCDPISGHVSLYWYRQALGQGPEFLTYFNYEAQQDKSGLPNDRFSAERPEGSISTLTIQRTEQRDSAMYRCASGREGWETQYFGPGTRLLVL.

Only a few counts were recorded for this clonotype. This sequence joins TRBV7-2 and TRBJ2-2; possible D gene TRBD1, 6 bases. The CDR3 loop spans 16 amino acids. The germline CDR1 and CDR2 sequences are SGHTA and FQGNSA. The V end lost 0 bases, the J end lost 1 base, and 9 bases lay between the germline ends. The CDR3 region has the DNA TGTGCCAGCAGCTTAGCTCGCAGGGGGAACACCGGGGAGCTGTTTTTT. Its translation: CASSLARRGNTGELFF.

This clonotype was detected many times. In DNA, the CDR3 is TGTGCCAGCAGCTTAGATCCGACAGCGGAGACCCAGTACTTC. Its protein is CASSLDPTAETQYF. The chain couples TRBV7-9 to TRBJ2-5; D perhaps matches TRBD1 (5 bases). Germline loops: CDR1 SEHNR, CDR2 FQNEAQ (reference sequence). The CDR3 contains 14 residues. With 1 base removed from V and 5 bases from J, the gap between germline ends came to 11 bases.

V usage is TRBV6-1 and J usage is TRBJ2-2; D unresolved. CDR1 MNHNS and CDR2 SASEGT come from the germline V gene. V was pared by 6 bases and J by 0 bases, with 11 bases between. The CDR3 extends over 15 amino acids. CDR3 DNA sequence: TGTGCCAGCAGACCCACGTTCGCGAACACCGGGGAGCTGTTTTTT. This translates into CASRPTFANTGELFF.

This chain links TRBV6-2 or TRBV6-3 with TRBJ2-1; 12 bases are shared with TRBD2. The V and J ends lost 8 bases and 2 bases, in that order; junction bases with no gene match: 7. The germline gives CDR1 MNHEY, CDR2 SVGEGT. CDR3 length: 16 residues. Here the CDR3 reads CASRLAGDPTYNEQFF. For the CDR3, the DNA is TGTGCCAGCCGACTAGCGGGGGATCCGACCTACAATGAGCAGTTCTTC.

The chain joins TRBV15 to TRBJ1-1, with D perhaps matching TRBD1 (5 bases). The germline V gene has CDR1 LNHNV and CDR2 YYDKDF (reference sequence). V shed 2 bases and J shed 1 base, with 11 bases lying between them. The CDR3 is 15 amino acids. CDR3 bases: TGTGCCACCAGCAGAATCGACAGCGGGAACACTGAAGCTTTCTTT. Translation gives CATSRIDSGNTEAFF.

This clonotype occurred many times. The rearrangement uses TRBV12-3 or TRBV12-4 and TRBJ1-4, with D maybe TRBD1 (6 bases). The CDR3 is 15 residues long. V lost 6 bases and J 0 bases, leaving 11 bases between the germline ends. The DNA for the CDR3 is TGTGCCAGCAGCCCGCGACAGGCAACTAATGAAAAACTGTTTTTT. Residues: CASSPRQATNEKLFF.

This clonotype has a handful of counts. This sequence joins TRBV20-1 and TRBJ2-3; 9 nucleotides match TRBD1. The CDR3 spans 15 residues. V trimming: 3 bases; J trimming: 2 bases; junction bases outside the gene matches: 6. Germline CDR1 DFQATT, CDR2 SNEGSKA (reference sequence). The CDR3 region is CSASSGTGSTDTQYF. The CDR3 coding sequence is TGCAGTGCTAGTTCCGGGACAGGGTCCACAGATACGCAGTATTTT.

This chain's CDR3 is CASSLTNRGGELFF. CDR3 DNA: TGTGCCAGCAGCTTAACCAATAGAGGCGGGGAGCTGTTTTTT. The genes are TRBV7-2 and TRBJ2-2; D unclear. The germline V gene encodes CDR1 SGHTA and CDR2 FQGNSA. Trimming pared 2 bases from V and 7 bases from J, leaving 11 bases between. The CDR3 runs 14 residues.

This chain links TRBV7-2 with TRBJ2-1, with D possibly matching TRBD2 (6 bases). Germline V lookup: CDR1 SGHTA, CDR2 FQGNSA. V lost 5 bases and J 10 bases, leaving 15 bases between the germline ends. This CDR3 is built from 13 residues. CDR3 protein: CASSVRLGSEQFF. The DNA of the CDR3 is TGTGCCAGCAGCGTTCGACTAGGGTCCGAGCAGTTCTTC.

CDR3 in DNA: TGTGCCAGCAGTGGGGACAGGGGTCCTTCCTACGAGCAGTACTTC. Amino acids: CASSGDRGPSYEQYF. The chain employs TRBV2 and TRBJ2-7; 10 bases fit TRBD1. V was pared by 4 bases and J by 1 base, with 4 bases of the junction left unmatched. The CDR3 loop spans 15 amino acids. The germline gives CDR1 SNHLY, CDR2 FYNNEI.

The chain combines TRBV7-2 with TRBJ2-1; maybe TRBD1 (5 bases). V lost 5 bases, J lost 4 bases, and 12 bases lay in between. This CDR3 has 14 amino acids. From germline, CDR1 is SGHTA and CDR2 FQGNSA. CDR3 nucleotide sequence: TGTGCCAGCAGCCTCCGGACACCTTACAATGAGCAGTTCTTC. It is translated as CASSLRTPYNEQFF.

This clonotype has a handful of counts. V is TRBV20-1 and J is TRBJ2-3; 11 bases are shared with TRBD2. The V gene's germline CDR1 is DFQATT and CDR2 SNEGSKA (reference sequence). The CDR3 sequence is 15 residues long. The V and J ends lost 3 bases and 1 base, in that order; junction bases with no gene match: 3. CDR3 in DNA: TGCAGTGCTAGCACGACTAGCGGGGGCACAGATACGCAGTATTTT. Translated, it gives CSASTTSGGTDTQYF.

In this sample, this clonotype turned up many times. CDR3 sequence: CASSLMGTGELFF. CDR3 nucleotide sequence: TGTGCCAGCAGTTTAATGGGGACCGGGGAGCTGTTTTTT. The J gene is TRBJ2-2, the V gene TRBV27; D is uncertain. The germline V gene encodes CDR1 MNHEY and CDR2 SMNVEV (reference sequence). This CDR3 has 13 amino acids. Trimming took 2 bases from V and 5 from J, leaving 6 bases between them.

This rearrangement joins TRBV7-2 to TRBJ2-3, with 8 bases aligning to TRBD2. The CDR3 consists of 12 residues. CDR1 and CDR2 (germline): SGHTA, FQGNSA. J lost 10 bases, V lost 5 bases, and 5 bases had no gene match. The CDR3 loop reads CASSIIAGPQYF. The CDR3 DNA reads as TGTGCCAGCAGCATAATAGCGGGACCGCAGTATTTT.

V and J are TRBV4-2 and TRBJ2-6; no reliable D call. The germline V gene has CDR1 LGHNA and CDR2 YNFKEQ. V lost 1 base and J 0 bases, leaving 7 bases between the germline ends. The CDR3 has 16 amino acids. The CDR3 DNA sequence: TGTGCCAGCAGCCAAGCGACATCCTCTGGGGCCAACGTCCTGACTTTC. Translated: CASSQATSSGANVLTF.

This clonotype was found a few times. The genes are TRBV25-1 and TRBJ2-3; 9 bases agree with TRBD2. With V trimmed by 3 bases and J by 4 bases, 5 bases remained unmatched. Germline V lookup: CDR1 MGHDK, CDR2 SYGVNS. The CDR3 is 15 amino acids. The CDR3 protein is CASSDLAGHADTQYF. CDR3 DNA: TGTGCCAGCAGTGACCTAGCGGGGCATGCAGATACGCAGTATTTT.